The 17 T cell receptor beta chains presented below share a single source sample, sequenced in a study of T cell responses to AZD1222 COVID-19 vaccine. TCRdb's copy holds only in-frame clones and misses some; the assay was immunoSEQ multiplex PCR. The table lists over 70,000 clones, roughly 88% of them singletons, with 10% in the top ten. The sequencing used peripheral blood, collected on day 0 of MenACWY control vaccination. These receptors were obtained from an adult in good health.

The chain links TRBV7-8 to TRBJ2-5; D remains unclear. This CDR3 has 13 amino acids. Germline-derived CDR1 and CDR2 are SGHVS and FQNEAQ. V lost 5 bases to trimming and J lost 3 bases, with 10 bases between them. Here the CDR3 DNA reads TGTGCCAGCAGCCCCCCCAGAAAAGAGACCCAGTACTTC. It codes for CASSPPRKETQYF.

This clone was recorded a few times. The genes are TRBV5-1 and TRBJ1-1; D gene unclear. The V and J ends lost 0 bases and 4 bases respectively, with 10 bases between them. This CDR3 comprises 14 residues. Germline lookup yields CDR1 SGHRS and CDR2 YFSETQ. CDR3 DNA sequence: TGCGCCAGCAGCTTGGAGCAGGTCGGCACTGAAGCTTTCTTT. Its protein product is CASSLEQVGTEAFF. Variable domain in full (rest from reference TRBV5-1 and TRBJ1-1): KAGVTQTPRYLIKTRGQQVTLSCSPISGHRSVSWYQQTPGQGLQFLFEYFSETQRNKGNFPGRFSGRQFSNSRSEMNVSTLELGDSALYLCASSLEQVGTEAFFGQGTRLTVV.

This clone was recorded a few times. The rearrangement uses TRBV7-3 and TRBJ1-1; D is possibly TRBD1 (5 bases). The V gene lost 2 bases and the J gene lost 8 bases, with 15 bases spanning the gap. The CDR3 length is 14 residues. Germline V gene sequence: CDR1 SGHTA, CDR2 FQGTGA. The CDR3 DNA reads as TGTGCCAGCAGCTTACAAGGGGAGGTTGCGGAAGCTTTCTTT. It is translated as CASSLQGEVAEAFF.

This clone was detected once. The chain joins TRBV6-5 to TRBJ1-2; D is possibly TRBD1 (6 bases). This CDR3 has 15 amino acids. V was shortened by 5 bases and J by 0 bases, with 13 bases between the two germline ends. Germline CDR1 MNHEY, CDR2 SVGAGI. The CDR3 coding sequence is TGTGCCAGCAGTCTTACAGGGATAGCTAACTATGGCTACACCTTC. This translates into CASSLTGIANYGYTF.

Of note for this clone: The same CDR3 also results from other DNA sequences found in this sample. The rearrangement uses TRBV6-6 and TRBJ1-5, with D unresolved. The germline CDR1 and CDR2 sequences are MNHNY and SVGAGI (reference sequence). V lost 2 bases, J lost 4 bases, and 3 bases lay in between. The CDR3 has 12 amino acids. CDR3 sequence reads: CASSYLNQPQHF. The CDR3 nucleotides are TGTGCCAGCAGTTACCTTAATCAGCCCCAGCATTTT.

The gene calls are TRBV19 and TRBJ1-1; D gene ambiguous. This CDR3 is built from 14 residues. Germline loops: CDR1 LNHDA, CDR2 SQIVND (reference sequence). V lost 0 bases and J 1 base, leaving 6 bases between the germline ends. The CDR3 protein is CASSIETANTEAFF. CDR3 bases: TGTGCCAGTAGTATAGAGACGGCGAACACTGAAGCTTTCTTT.

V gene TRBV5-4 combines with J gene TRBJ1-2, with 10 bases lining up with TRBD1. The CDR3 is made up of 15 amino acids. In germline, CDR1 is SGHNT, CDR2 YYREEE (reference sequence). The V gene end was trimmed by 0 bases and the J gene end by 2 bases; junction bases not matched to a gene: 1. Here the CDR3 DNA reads TGTGCCAGCAGCTTGGGGGACAGGGGAAACTATGGCTACACCTTC. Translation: CASSLGDRGNYGYTF.

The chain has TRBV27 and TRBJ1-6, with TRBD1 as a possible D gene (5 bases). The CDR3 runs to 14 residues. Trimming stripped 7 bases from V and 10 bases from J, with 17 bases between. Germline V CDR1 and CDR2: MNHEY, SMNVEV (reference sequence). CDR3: CASNRDRAGSPLHF. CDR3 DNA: TGTGCCAGCAACCGGGACCGGGCGGGGTCACCCCTCCACTTT.

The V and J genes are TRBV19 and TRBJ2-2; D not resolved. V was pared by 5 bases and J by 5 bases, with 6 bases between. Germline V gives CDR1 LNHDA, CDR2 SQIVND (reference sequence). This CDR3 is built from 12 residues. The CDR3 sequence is CASSSETGELFF. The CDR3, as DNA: TGTGCCAGTAGTTCAGAAACCGGGGAGCTGTTTTTT.

CDR3 sequence: CASSESWGGPGYTF. The CDR3 DNA sequence: TGTGCCAGCAGTGAATCCTGGGGGGGGCCCGGCTACACCTTC. The rearrangement links TRBV6-1 to TRBJ1-2; the D gene is possibly TRBD1 (6 bases). CDR1 and CDR2 (germline): MNHNS, SASEGT. This CDR3 spans 14 amino acids. Between the trimmed V and J ends, which lost 2 bases and 8 bases, there was a span of 15 bases.

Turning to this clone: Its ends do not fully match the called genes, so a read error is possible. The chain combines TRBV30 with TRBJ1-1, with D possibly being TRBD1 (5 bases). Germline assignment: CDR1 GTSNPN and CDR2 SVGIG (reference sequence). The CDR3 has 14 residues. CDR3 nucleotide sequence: TGTGCTTGGAGGCACCGGGGTGGGGGCACTGAAGCTTTCTTT. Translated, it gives CAWRHRGGGTEAFF.

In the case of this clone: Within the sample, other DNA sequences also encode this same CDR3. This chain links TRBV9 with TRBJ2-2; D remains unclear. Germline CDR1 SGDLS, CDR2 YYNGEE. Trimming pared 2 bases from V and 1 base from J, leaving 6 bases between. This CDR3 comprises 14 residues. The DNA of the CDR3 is TGTGCCAGCAGCGTCGGGCAGAACACCGGGGAGCTGTTTTTT. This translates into CASSVGQNTGELFF.

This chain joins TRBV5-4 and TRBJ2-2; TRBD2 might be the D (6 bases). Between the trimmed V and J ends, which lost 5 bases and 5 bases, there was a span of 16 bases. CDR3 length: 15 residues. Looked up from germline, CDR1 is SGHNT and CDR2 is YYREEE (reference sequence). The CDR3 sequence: CASSPGGALTGELFF. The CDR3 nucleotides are TGTGCCAGCAGTCCCGGAGGGGCGCTGACCGGGGAGCTGTTTTTT. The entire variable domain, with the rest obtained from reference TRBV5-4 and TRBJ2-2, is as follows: ETGVTQSPTHLIKTRGQQVTLRCSSQSGHNTVSWYQQALGQGPQFIFQYYREEENGRGNFPPRFSGLQFPNYSSELNVNALELDDSALYLCASSPGGALTGELFFGEGSRLTVL.

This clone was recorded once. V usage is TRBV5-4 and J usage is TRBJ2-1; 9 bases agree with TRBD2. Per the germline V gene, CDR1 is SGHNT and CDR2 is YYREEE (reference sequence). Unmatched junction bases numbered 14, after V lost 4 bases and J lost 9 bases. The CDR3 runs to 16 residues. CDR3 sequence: CASSPGGLAGRGEQFF. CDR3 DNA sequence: TGTGCCAGCAGCCCGGGGGGCCTAGCGGGGCGGGGTGAGCAGTTCTTC.

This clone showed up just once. CDR3 loop: CASSQGGVRGMNTEAFF. The CDR3 DNA reads TGTGCCAGCAGCCAAGGTGGGGTGAGGGGAATGAACACTGAAGCTTTCTTT. The V and J genes are TRBV14 and TRBJ1-1; D might be TRBD1 (5 bases). V gave up 1 base and J gave up 0 bases, with 15 bases separating them. This CDR3 has 17 residues. Per the germline V gene, CDR1 is SGHDN and CDR2 is FVKESK.

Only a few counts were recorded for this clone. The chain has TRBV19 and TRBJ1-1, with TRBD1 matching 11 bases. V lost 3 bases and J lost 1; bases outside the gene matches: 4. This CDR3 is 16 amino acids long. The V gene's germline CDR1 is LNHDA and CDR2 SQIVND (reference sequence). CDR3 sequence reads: CASSMDRGLGNTEAFF. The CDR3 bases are TGTGCCAGTAGTATGGACAGGGGGCTTGGGAACACTGAAGCTTTCTTT.

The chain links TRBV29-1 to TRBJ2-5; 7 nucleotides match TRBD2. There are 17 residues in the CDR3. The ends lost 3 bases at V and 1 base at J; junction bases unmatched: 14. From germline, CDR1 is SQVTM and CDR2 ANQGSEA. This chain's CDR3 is CSVEAIRGRGVQETQYF. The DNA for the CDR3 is TGCAGCGTTGAGGCGATAAGGGGACGGGGGGTCCAAGAGACCCAGTACTTC.